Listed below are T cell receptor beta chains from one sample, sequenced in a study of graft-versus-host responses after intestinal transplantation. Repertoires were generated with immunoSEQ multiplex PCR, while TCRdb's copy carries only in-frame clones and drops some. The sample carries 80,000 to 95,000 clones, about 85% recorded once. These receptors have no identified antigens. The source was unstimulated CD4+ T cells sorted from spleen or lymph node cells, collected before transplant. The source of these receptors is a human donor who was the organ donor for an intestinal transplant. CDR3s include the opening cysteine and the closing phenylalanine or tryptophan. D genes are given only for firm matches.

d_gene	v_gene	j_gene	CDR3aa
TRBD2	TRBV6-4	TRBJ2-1	CASSDSGLAGYNEQFF
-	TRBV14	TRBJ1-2	CASSQAPRGRFYGYTF
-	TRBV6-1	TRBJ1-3	CASSGPRESGNTIYF
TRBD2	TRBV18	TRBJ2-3	CASSPLPTAGATDTQYF
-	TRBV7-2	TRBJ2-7	CASSRPTGRRSEQYF
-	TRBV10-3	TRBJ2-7	CAIRGASSYEQYF
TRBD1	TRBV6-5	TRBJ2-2	CASRFTGGRGGELFF
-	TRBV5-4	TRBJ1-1	CASSPKLGNRNTEAFF
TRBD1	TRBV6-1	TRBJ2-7	CASARQGNYEQYF
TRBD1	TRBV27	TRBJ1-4	CASRWAGGSEKLFF
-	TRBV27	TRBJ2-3	CASSFSARGGSRLAQYF
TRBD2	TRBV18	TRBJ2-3	CASSPGLAGTDTQYF
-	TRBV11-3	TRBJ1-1	CASSLEGAGQFEAFF
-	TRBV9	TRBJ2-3	CASSVAWGPTDTQYF
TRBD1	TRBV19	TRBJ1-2	CASSTDRGLYGYTF
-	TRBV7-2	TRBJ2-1	CASSLETGGGEQFF
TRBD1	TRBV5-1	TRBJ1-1	CASGPQGQGVGTEAFF
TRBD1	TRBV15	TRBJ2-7	CATSRGPYQGQGKYEQYF
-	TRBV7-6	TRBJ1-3	CASSARPPTAGNTIYF
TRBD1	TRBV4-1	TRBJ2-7	CASSPTGHYEQYF
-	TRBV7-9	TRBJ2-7	CASSPRGWQTYEQYF
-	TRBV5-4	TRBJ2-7	CASSLDIGGGQYF
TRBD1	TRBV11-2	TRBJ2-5	CASSDGTEETQYF
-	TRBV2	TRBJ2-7	CASQTDSYEQYF
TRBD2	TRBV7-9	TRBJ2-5	CASSLGLKETQYF
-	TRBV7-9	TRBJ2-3	CASSFGGVFWGRGKDTQYF
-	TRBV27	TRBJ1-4	CASSLGGYGEKLFF
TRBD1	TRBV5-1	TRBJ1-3	CASSSTTGMLSGNTIYF
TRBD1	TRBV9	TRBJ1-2	CASSGQVRGGDYGYTF
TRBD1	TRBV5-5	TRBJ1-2	CASSLAPDRGLDGYTF
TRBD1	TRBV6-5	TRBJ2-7	CASSYSGNRGSYEQYF
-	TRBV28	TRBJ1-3	CASRGLLAGNTIYF
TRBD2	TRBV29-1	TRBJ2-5	CSGTSGGQETQYF
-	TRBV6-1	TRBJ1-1	CASSEGSTEAFF
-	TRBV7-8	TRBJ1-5	CASSLAVGGRGNQPQHF
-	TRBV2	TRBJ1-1	CASSEGPFTEAFF
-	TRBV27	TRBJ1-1	CASSFGWGAAFF
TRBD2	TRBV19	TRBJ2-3	CAGSITGGRTDTQYF